The 3 T cell receptor beta chains below all came from one sample that was sequenced in a study of shared clonotypes between healthy human individuals. Sequenced by immunoSEQ multiplex PCR; TCRdb stores in-frame clones only, minus some. The repertoire has about 470,000 clones, about 76% of them found once; the top ten carry over 10%. The sample taken for sequencing was PBMCs. The source of these receptors is a woman between 40 and 55 years old in good health. Some clones in this sample may be carry-over from other donors' samples.

The chain recombines TRBV27 with TRBJ1-4; possibly TRBD1 for D (5 bases). The germline CDR1 and CDR2 sequences are MNHEY and SMNVEV (reference sequence). This CDR3 contains 12 residues. The ends were cut back, 6 bases at V and 5 bases at J, with 7 bases in the middle. The CDR3 bases are TGTGCCAGCAGCCGACAGAATGAAAAACTGTTTTTT. Protein product: CASSRQNEKLFF.

The count of this clone is one. Other DNA sequences in the same sample also yield this CDR3. The chain couples TRBV30 to TRBJ2-7; D not certain. CDR3 length: 11 residues. The V and J ends lost 5 bases and 4 bases respectively, with 9 bases between them. Germline V CDR1 and CDR2: GTSNPN, SVGIG (reference sequence). The CDR3 protein is CAWSNRYEQYF. CDR3 coding DNA: TGTGCCTGGTCAAACAGATACGAGCAGTACTTC. Full variable domain (outside the CDR3, taken from reference TRBV30 and TRBJ2-7): SQTIHQWPATLVQPVGSPLSLECTVEGTSNPNLYWYRQAAGRGLQLLFYSVGIGQISSEVPQNLSASRPQDRQFILSSKKLLLSDSGFYLCAWSNRYEQYFGPGTRLTVT.

This chain links TRBV30 with TRBJ1-2, with TRBD1 matching over 8 bases. V shed 1 base, J shed 5 bases, and the junction held 9 bases outside the gene matches. Germline V gene data show CDR1 as GTSNPN and CDR2 as SVGIG (reference sequence). The CDR3 runs 15 residues. The CDR3 DNA reads TGTGCCTGGAGTGCCGAACGAGGACAGGGATATGGCTACACCTTC. Translating it yields CAWSAERGQGYGYTF.